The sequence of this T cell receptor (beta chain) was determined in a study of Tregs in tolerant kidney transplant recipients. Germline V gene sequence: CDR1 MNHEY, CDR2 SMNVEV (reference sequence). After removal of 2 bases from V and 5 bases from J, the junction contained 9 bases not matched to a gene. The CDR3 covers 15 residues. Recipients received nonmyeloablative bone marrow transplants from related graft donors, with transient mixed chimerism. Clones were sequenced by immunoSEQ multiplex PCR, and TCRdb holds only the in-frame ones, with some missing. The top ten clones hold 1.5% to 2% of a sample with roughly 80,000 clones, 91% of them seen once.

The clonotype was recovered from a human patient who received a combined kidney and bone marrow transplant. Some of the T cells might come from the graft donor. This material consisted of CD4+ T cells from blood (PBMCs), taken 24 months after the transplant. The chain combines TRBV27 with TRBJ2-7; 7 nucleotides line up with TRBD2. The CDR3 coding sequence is TGTGCCAGCAGTTTAAGTGCGGGAGTTAACCACGAGCAGTACTTC. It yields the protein CASSLSAGVNHEQYF.